Following are 12 T cell receptor beta chains from one sample sequenced in a study of T cell responses to AZD1222 COVID-19 vaccine. Sequencing was performed with immunoSEQ multiplex PCR; in TCRdb, only in-frame clones are kept and a portion is missing. The sample records about 130,000 clones, about nine tenths being singletons. Sequences were derived from peripheral blood, sampled 28 days after the second AZD1222 dose. The receptor set was obtained from an adult who received the AZD1222 COVID-19 vaccine.

This sequence joins TRBV19 and TRBJ1-1; D gene unclear. Germline CDR1 and CDR2: LNHDA and SQIVND (reference sequence). This CDR3 has 14 residues. Trimming shortened V by 4 bases and J by 4 bases, and 13 bases separated the two germline ends. Here the CDR3 DNA reads TGTGCCAGTAGTACTTTTACAGCCTCCACTGAAGCTTTCTTT. Its translation is CASSTFTASTEAFF.

This clone was counted once. V is TRBV3-1 (or the pseudogene TRBV3-2) and J is TRBJ2-5, with TRBD2 matching over 7 bases. V was clipped by 7 bases and J by 1 base; unmatched bases: 9. The CDR3 spans 15 residues. The V gene's germline CDR1 is LGHDT and CDR2 YNNKEL (reference sequence). CDR3 bases: TGTGCCAGCACCAGTCCCCGGGGGGTCCAAGAGACCCAGTACTTC. Amino acid sequence: CASTSPRGVQETQYF.

The chain combines TRBV9 with TRBJ2-5; 8 bases are shared with TRBD2. The germline CDR1 and CDR2 sequences are SGDLS and YYNGEE. The CDR3 runs 18 residues. The ends lost 0 bases at V and 5 bases at J; junction bases unmatched: 15. The CDR3 is CASSVATDSGAWSETQYF. The CDR3 bases are TGTGCCAGCAGCGTAGCTACAGATAGCGGGGCCTGGAGTGAGACCCAGTACTTC.

The rearrangement links TRBV11-2 to TRBJ2-1; D not resolved. Germline V CDR1 and CDR2: SGHAT, FQNNGV. Trimming removed 6 bases at V and 1 base at J, with 13 bases between. The CDR3 is 15 residues long. The CDR3 region is CASRPISRSYNEQFF. In nucleotides, the CDR3 is TGTGCCAGCAGACCGATTAGCAGGTCCTACAATGAGCAGTTCTTC.

This chain uses TRBV18 with TRBJ2-5, with TRBD2 matching 7 bases. There are 15 residues in the CDR3. Germline V gives CDR1 KGHSH, CDR2 LQKENI. V dropped 1 base and J dropped 0; count of bases not matched to a gene: 2. This chain's CDR3 is CASSPRRGDQETQYF. CDR3 sequence (DNA): TGTGCCAGCTCACCACGACGGGGGGACCAAGAGACCCAGTACTTC.

In its sample, this clone was seen a few times. The chain is built from TRBV11-2 and TRBJ2-6; 8 nucleotides line up with TRBD1. The CDR3 has 18 amino acids. From germline, CDR1 is SGHAT and CDR2 FQNNGV. Unmatched junction bases numbered 9, after V lost 5 bases and J lost 0 bases. The CDR3 DNA reads TGTGCCAGCAGCCCAATGACAGGGGTGCTCTCTGGGGCCAACGTCCTGACTTTC. Amino acids: CASSPMTGVLSGANVLTF.

The rearrangement uses TRBV27 and TRBJ1-1; D gene uncertain. The germline V and J ends were trimmed by 10 bases and 1 base, with 4 bases remaining between them. CDR1 and CDR2 (germline): MNHEY, SMNVEV (reference sequence). The CDR3 totals 10 residues. This CDR3 reads CATRNTEAFF. The CDR3 DNA follows: TGTGCCACCAGGAACACTGAAGCTTTCTTT.

This clone has just one count. The V and J genes are TRBV19 and TRBJ2-2; TRBD2 aligns across 7 bases. CDR3 length equals 19 residues. Trimming cost V 1 base and J 1 base; bases outside gene matches: 12. The germline V gene encodes CDR1 LNHDA and CDR2 SQIVND (reference sequence). The CDR3 nucleotides are TGTGCCAGTAGTATAGCCCTTTATCGGGGAGGGCTGAACACCGGGGAGCTGTTTTTT. This translates into CASSIALYRGGLNTGELFF.

This chain uses TRBV11-2 with TRBJ1-2; TRBD1 matches 7 bases. Losses at the gene ends were 5 bases for V and 7 bases for J; bases not matched to a gene: 13. The CDR3 totals 15 residues. Germline CDR1 and CDR2: SGHAT and FQNNGV. The CDR3 sequence: CASSRTGTVPSGYTF. DNA for the CDR3: TGTGCCAGCAGCCGCACCGGGACAGTGCCCTCTGGCTACACCTTC.

The chain recombines TRBV5-5 with TRBJ2-1; TRBD2 matches at 8 bases. V shed 4 bases and J 4 bases; nucleotides not matched to a gene: 10. Per germline, CDR1 SGHKS and CDR2 YYEKEE (reference sequence). The CDR3 runs to 16 residues. In nucleotides, the CDR3 is TGTGCCAGCAGCACCTTAGCGGGGCGAGCTTACAATGAGCAGTTCTTC. Translated: CASSTLAGRAYNEQFF.

The rearrangement joins TRBV5-8 to TRBJ2-2; TRBD1 agrees at 8 bases. V trimming: 4 bases; J trimming: 7 bases; junction bases outside the gene matches: 6. There are 14 residues in the CDR3. Per the germline V gene, CDR1 is SGHTS and CDR2 is YDEGEE. The CDR3 DNA reads TGTGCCAGCAGCCGGACAGGGCGGGGCGGGGAGCTGTTTTTT. Translated, it gives CASSRTGRGGELFF.

This chain connects TRBV7-3 to TRBJ2-2; D could derive from TRBD1 or TRBD2 (5 bases each). Germline lookup yields CDR1 SGHTA and CDR2 FQGTGA. There are 16 residues in the CDR3. Trimming removed 5 bases at V and 4 bases at J, with 17 bases between. CDR3 loop: CASSPGPQPGTGELFF. In nucleotides, the CDR3 is TGTGCCAGCAGCCCGGGGCCTCAACCGGGCACCGGGGAGCTGTTTTTT.